A single sample gave rise to the 27 T cell receptor beta chains below, sequenced in a study of T cells in Graves' hyperthyroidism and ophthalmopathy. Amplified TCR beta CDR3 regions came from RNA transcripts. First-round RT-PCR targeting the TCR CDR3 was performed with the HTBI primer set. TCRdb processed the multiplex PCR reads anew with MiXCR; each CDR3 protein has one entry. This table holds under 250,000 distinct CDR3 sequences, under 20% found once. The sequenced sample consisted of blood. These receptors were collected from a man in his fifties with Graves' hyperthyroidism.

At least ten counts were recorded for this clonotype. The chain employs TRBV7-3 and TRBJ2-5; no definite D call. Germline values: CDR1 SGHTA, CDR2 FQGTGA. This CDR3 is 13 amino acids long. Trimming left V 4 bases short and J 5 bases short, with 11 bases between. The CDR3 reads CASSSSPTETQYF. CDR3 in DNA: TGTGCCAGCAGCTCATCCCCCACCGAGACCCAGTACTTC.

This clonotype was counted a few times. V is TRBV24-1 and J is TRBJ2-7; TRBD1 or TRBD2 may be the D gene (5 bases each). Germline CDR1 KGHDR, CDR2 SFDVKD. This CDR3 is built from 13 residues. The V end lost 9 bases, the J end lost 7 bases, and 18 bases lay between the germline ends. The chain's CDR3 is CATGDGSNYEQYF. Written as DNA, the CDR3 is TGTGCCACCGGGGACGGCTCGAACTATGAGCAGTACTTC.

There are a few counts of this clonotype. The chain couples TRBV5-1 to TRBJ2-1; the D is unclear. V shed 2 bases and J shed 8 bases, with 8 bases lying between them. Germline-derived CDR1 and CDR2 are SGHRS and YFSETQ. The CDR3 totals 12 residues. Here the CDR3 reads CASSFAGDEQFF. CDR3 nucleotide sequence: TGCGCCAGCAGCTTTGCTGGGGATGAGCAGTTCTTC.

This clonotype was seen repeatedly, ten times or more. V gene TRBV7-9 combines with J gene TRBJ2-3; D remains unclear. CDR3 size: 13 residues. V gave up 8 bases and J gave up 2 bases, with 11 bases separating them. Germline V gene data show CDR1 as SEHNR and CDR2 as FQNEAQ (reference sequence). The CDR3 sequence is CASHTWATDTQYF. CDR3 sequence (DNA): TGTGCCAGCCACACCTGGGCCACAGATACGCAGTATTTT.

This clonotype was seen at least ten times. The chain recombines TRBV6-1 with TRBJ2-2; D is perhaps TRBD1 (5 bases). Germline V gene data show CDR1 as MNHNS and CDR2 as SASEGT. The length of the CDR3 is 12 residues. The ends were cut back, 6 bases at V and 8 bases at J, with 10 bases in the middle. Written as DNA, the CDR3 is TGTGCCAGCAGACCTAACAGGGGGGAGCTGTTTTTT. Translating it yields CASRPNRGELFF.

This clonotype has ten or more counts. The chain combines TRBV5-1 with TRBJ2-1; 13 bases align to TRBD2. V lost 2 bases, J lost 4 bases, and 6 bases stayed unmatched. The CDR3 is 17 amino acids. Germline V gene lookup returns CDR1 SGHRS and CDR2 YFSETQ. The CDR3 nucleotides read TGCGCCAGCAGCTTCGGACTAGCGGGGGAGGATTACAATGAGCAGTTCTTC. Translating gives CASSFGLAGEDYNEQFF. Full variable domain (missing parts from reference TRBV5-1 and TRBJ2-1): KAGVTQTPRYLIKTRGQQVTLSCSPISGHRSVSWYQQTPGQGLQFLFEYFSETQRNKGNFPGRFSGRQFSNSRSEMNVSTLELGDSALYLCASSFGLAGEDYNEQFFGPGTRLTVL.

Many counts were recorded for this clonotype. The chain combines TRBV6-1 with TRBJ1-2; D is possibly TRBD1 (6 bases). V was pared by 2 bases and J by 2 bases, with 9 bases between. The CDR3 has 14 residues. Germline-derived CDR1 and CDR2 are MNHNS and SASEGT. CDR3 coding DNA: TGTGCCAGCAGTGAACAGGGACAAAACTATGGCTACACCTTC. Amino acids: CASSEQGQNYGYTF.

In its sample, this clonotype was seen once. The V gene is TRBV11-2, the J gene TRBJ2-1, with 12 bases identical to TRBD2. Germline V gene lookup returns CDR1 SGHAT and CDR2 FQNNGV. The CDR3 has 18 residues. The V gene end was trimmed by 2 bases and the J gene end by 2 bases; junction bases not matched to a gene: 7. The CDR3 nucleotides read TGTGCCAGCAGCTTACCTACTCGGACTAGCGGGGCCTACAATGAGCAGTTCTTC. Translating it yields CASSLPTRTSGAYNEQFF.

This clonotype has a count of ten or more. V gene TRBV20-1 combines with J gene TRBJ1-1; 7 positions match TRBD1. The CDR3 is made up of 14 amino acids. V shed 6 bases and J 5 bases; nucleotides not matched to a gene: 12. Germline values: CDR1 DFQATT, CDR2 SNEGSKA (reference sequence). CDR3 sequence: CSARDSVGSTEAFF. The DNA of the CDR3 is TGCAGTGCGCGGGACAGCGTGGGTAGTACTGAAGCTTTCTTT.

J is TRBJ2-3 and V is TRBV7-9; D is unclear. The V end was cut by 1 base, the J end by 1 base, with 9 bases between. The CDR3 loop spans 15 amino acids. The V gene's germline CDR1 is SEHNR and CDR2 FQNEAQ (reference sequence). The CDR3 region is CASSLVQLGTDTQYF. The CDR3 DNA reads as TGTGCCAGCAGCTTAGTCCAGCTTGGCACAGATACGCAGTATTTT.

The sample holds many counts of this clonotype. The genes are TRBV4-1 and TRBJ2-7, with 7 bases fitting TRBD2. The CDR3 has 16 amino acids. V lost 2 bases and J lost 6; bases outside the gene matches: 13. Germline CDR1 MGHRA, CDR2 YSYEKL. The CDR3: CASSQPGAGVAREQYF. In nucleotides, the CDR3 is TGCGCCAGCAGCCAACCTGGGGCGGGAGTGGCTCGCGAGCAGTACTTC.

This clonotype was recorded many times. The V call is TRBV29-1, the J call TRBJ2-7; 7 nucleotides line up with TRBD1. J was trimmed by 0 bases and V by 5 bases; bases with no gene match: 4. This CDR3 is 13 amino acids long. Germline lookup yields CDR1 SQVTM and CDR2 ANQGSEA. The CDR3: CSVPGQVSYEQYF. CDR3 DNA: TGCAGCGTTCCAGGACAGGTCTCCTACGAGCAGTACTTC.

This clonotype has more than one count but fewer than ten. The rearrangement joins TRBV5-1 to TRBJ1-3; D is uncertain. CDR1 is SGHRS, CDR2 YFSETQ, per germline. The CDR3 has 16 amino acids. Deletions cut 0 bases from V and 3 bases from J, with 13 bases between. This CDR3 reads CASSLGTQSGGNTIYF. The DNA of the CDR3 is TGCGCCAGCAGCTTGGGGACCCAATCGGGTGGAAACACCATATATTTT.

The V call is TRBV30, the J call TRBJ1-1, with D tentatively TRBD1 (6 bases). Trimming took off 1 base at V and 7 bases at J, with 10 bases between the two ends. The CDR3 spans 12 residues. In germline, CDR1 is GTSNPN, CDR2 SVGIG (reference sequence). The CDR3 nucleotides are TGTGCCTGGAGTGACAGGGTCAATGAAGCTTTCTTT. It translates to CAWSDRVNEAFF.

In its sample, this clonotype was seen a few times. The V call is TRBV29-1, the J call TRBJ1-2; no clear D gene. The V gene lost 4 bases and the J gene lost 6 bases, with 9 bases spanning the gap. From germline, CDR1 is SQVTM and CDR2 ANQGSEA. The CDR3 is made up of 11 amino acids. The CDR3 DNA reads as TGCAGCGTTGGGAGGACGAATGGCTACACCTTC. Translating it yields CSVGRTNGYTF.

This clonotype was recorded a few times. V and J are TRBV18 and TRBJ2-3; 13 nucleotides line up with TRBD2. CDR3 size: 18 residues. Germline V gives CDR1 KGHSH, CDR2 LQKENI. Trimming cost V 5 bases and J 4 bases; bases outside gene matches: 12. The CDR3 DNA reads TGTGCCAGCTCAATATATACGGGACTAGCGGGACTTGCAGATACGCAGTATTTT. Its translation is CASSIYTGLAGLADTQYF.

This clonotype came up many times. The chain carries TRBV2 and TRBJ2-2; TRBD1 matches 8 bases. V trimming: 4 bases; J trimming: 9 bases; junction bases outside the gene matches: 7. The CDR3 consists of 14 residues. Germline CDR1 reads SNHLY; CDR2 reads FYNNEI. The CDR3 protein is CASSGRQGAWELFF. For the CDR3, the DNA is TGTGCCAGCAGTGGTCGCCAGGGGGCTTGGGAGCTGTTTTTT. Filled out from reference TRBV2 and TRBJ2-2, the complete variable domain reads EPEVTQTPSHQVTQMGQEVILRCVPISNHLYFYWYRQILGQKVEFLVSFYNNEISEKSEIFDDQFSVERPDGSNFTLKIRSTKLEDSAMYFCASSGRQGAWELFFGEGSRLTVL.

This clonotype was detected only a few times. V usage is TRBV5-4 and J usage is TRBJ1-2; D is undetermined. The V end was cut by 4 bases, the J end by 2 bases, with 12 bases between. The CDR3 sequence is 14 residues long. From germline, CDR1 is SGHNT and CDR2 YYREEE (reference sequence). Here the CDR3 reads CASSTYGPNYGYTF. The CDR3 DNA is TGTGCCAGCAGCACCTACGGACCAAACTATGGCTACACCTTC.

This clonotype was seen at least ten times. This rearrangement joins TRBV11-2 to TRBJ2-1; TRBD2 matches at 9 bases. Per the germline V gene, CDR1 is SGHAT and CDR2 is FQNNGV. The junction had 9 bases not matched to a gene; V was cut back by 5 bases and J by 4 bases. This CDR3 has 16 residues. This chain's CDR3 is CASSPSGGGGYNEQFF. DNA for the CDR3: TGTGCCAGCAGCCCATCGGGCGGGGGGGGATACAATGAGCAGTTCTTC.

The sample holds many counts of this clonotype. CDR3 DNA sequence: TGTGCCAGTAGTATTGGGACCGGAGAGCAGTTCTTC. This sequence encodes CASSIGTGEQFF. The J gene is TRBJ2-1, the V gene TRBV19; D is perhaps TRBD1 or TRBD2 (5 bases each). Germline values: CDR1 LNHDA, CDR2 SQIVND (reference sequence). Trimming cost V 3 bases and J 10 bases, with 10 bases left between them. CDR3 length: 12 residues.

The table lists this clonotype with many counts. The chain carries TRBV13 and TRBJ2-5; possibly TRBD2 for D (6 bases). V lost 4 bases and J 6 bases, leaving 18 bases between the germline ends. CDR3 length: 15 residues. Germline CDR1 PRHDT, CDR2 FYEKMQ (reference sequence). CDR3 nucleotides: TGTGCCAGCAGCTCTCCCCTGGAGGGCCGGAAGACCCAGTACTTC. Amino acids: CASSSPLEGRKTQYF.

The rearrangement uses TRBV5-6 and TRBJ1-2; D is unresolved. Germline V gene sequence: CDR1 SGHDT, CDR2 YYEEEE. V was clipped by 0 bases and J by 4 bases, with 13 bases between them. This CDR3 has 15 residues. CDR3: CASSLANGHSYGYTF. The CDR3 nucleotides read TGTGCCAGCAGCTTGGCCAACGGGCACTCCTATGGCTACACCTTC.

As regards this clonotype: This may come from a read error, since a much larger clone is one base off. This chain uses TRBV5-1 with TRBJ2-1, with 7 nucleotides matching TRBD2. CDR3 length: 17 amino acids. V lost 4 bases and J lost 5; bases outside the gene matches: 15. Germline values: CDR1 SGHRS, CDR2 YFSETQ. The CDR3 nucleotides read TGCGCCAGCAGCCGGGGTCTAACGGGAGGTGGGGACAATGAGCAGTTCTTC. Translating gives CASSRGLTGGGDNEQFF. Full variable domain (remainder filled in from reference TRBV5-1 and TRBJ2-1): KAGVTQTPRYLIKTRGQQVTLSCSPISGHRSVSWYQQTPGQGLQFLFEYFSETQRNKGNFPGRFSGRQFSNSRSEMNVSTLELGDSALYLCASSRGLTGGGDNEQFFGPGTRLTVL.

This chain uses TRBV7-9 with TRBJ2-5; no clear D. This CDR3 comprises 12 residues. Germline assignment: CDR1 SEHNR and CDR2 FQNEAQ (reference sequence). Trimming left V 2 bases short and J 5 bases short, with 6 bases between. In nucleotides, the CDR3 is TGTGCCAGCAGCTTAAACGTGGAGACCCAGTACTTC. It encodes CASSLNVETQYF.

In this sample, this clonotype turned up many times. The J gene is TRBJ1-1, the V gene TRBV5-1, with D hard to call. The CDR3 extends over 15 amino acids. Per germline, CDR1 SGHRS and CDR2 YFSETQ. Trimming stripped 0 bases from V and 0 bases from J, with 9 bases between. The CDR3 bases are TGCGCCAGCAGCTTGGGGGAGGTCCTGAACACTGAAGCTTTCTTT. Protein: CASSLGEVLNTEAFF.

This clonotype was seen only a few times. The chain has TRBV7-3 and TRBJ1-4; 8 bases fit TRBD1. Germline V lookup: CDR1 SGHTA, CDR2 FQGTGA. The CDR3 has 14 amino acids. The J segment lost 6 bases and the V segment lost 4 bases, leaving 4 bases of the junction unmatched. CDR3 bases: TGTGCCAGCAGCTGGGGACAGGAAGATGAAAAACTGTTTTTT. This codes for CASSWGQEDEKLFF.

This clonotype came up many times. The chain has TRBV28 and TRBJ2-1, with D maybe TRBD2 (7 bases). This CDR3 contains 13 residues. Trimming left V 6 bases short and J 7 bases short, with 13 bases between. Looked up from germline, CDR1 is MDHEN and CDR2 is SYDVKM. The CDR3 loop reads CASSPRGGNEQFF. For the CDR3, the DNA is TGTGCCAGCAGCCCAAGGGGGGGGAATGAGCAGTTCTTC.